The rows below give T cell receptor beta chains drawn from one sample of a study of PD-1 blockade in classical Hodgkin lymphoma. Clones were sequenced by immunoSEQ multiplex PCR, and TCRdb holds only the in-frame ones, with some missing. The sample lists about 90,000 clones; approximately 90% were seen once. The sample in question was peripheral blood mononuclear cells (PBMCs), obtained before the fourth cycle of nivolumab. These receptors were taken from a human donor with classical Hodgkin lymphoma. The CDR3 runs from the conserved cysteine through the conserved F or W. The order of the fields is J gene, clone size, D gene, V gene, CDR3 protein, CDR3 DNA. D genes are given only for firm matches. Size is omitted from some rows. Given values are once, few, many or a class for expanded clones.

>TRBJ1-2|-|TRBD1|TRBV7-8
CASSEPDRGGYGYTF
TGTGCCAGCAGCGAACCGGACAGGGGAGGCTATGGCTACACCTTC
>TRBJ1-2|-|TRBD1|TRBV6-6
CASTYRGRGGYTF
TGTGCCAGCACCTACAGGGGCCGCGGGGGCTACACCTTC
>TRBJ1-1|-|-|TRBV10-3
CAISAGEETEAFF
TGTGCCATCAGTGCTGGCGAGGAGACTGAAGCTTTCTTT
>TRBJ1-2|-|-|TRBV6-6
CASSYGQGQGYTF
TGTGCCAGCAGTTACGGTCAGGGCCAGGGCTACACCTTC
>TRBJ2-5|-|TRBD2|TRBV4-2
CASSQDLTSGEKETQYF
TGTGCCAGCAGCCAAGATTTGACTAGCGGAGAAAAAGAGACCCAGTACTTC
>TRBJ2-7|-|-|TRBV7-3
CASSLTSGSAYEQYF
TGTGCCAGCAGCTTAACATCGGGTTCGGCTTACGAGCAGTACTTC
>TRBJ1-2|-|-|TRBV21-1
CASRQNGAGARANYGYTF
TGTGCCAGCAGACAAAATGGGGCAGGGGCTAGGGCTAACTATGGCTACACCTTC
>TRBJ1-5|-|-|TRBV5-5
CVSSSNPSRSSNQPQHF
TGTGTCAGCAGCTCCAACCCCAGTAGATCGAGCAATCAGCCCCAGCATTTT
>TRBJ2-3|-|-|TRBV30
CARDWYSTDTQYF
TGTGCCCGAGATTGGTATTCTACAGATACGCAGTATTTT
>TRBJ2-7|-|-|TRBV27
CASRAHYEQYF
TGTGCCAGCAGAGCCCACTACGAGCAGTACTTC
>TRBJ1-3|-|TRBD1|TRBV10-3
CAIRDSSGNTIYF
TGTGCCATCCGGGACAGCTCTGGAAACACCATATATTTT
>TRBJ2-7|-|TRBD2|TRBV19
CASSLAGADYEQYF
TGTGCCAGTAGCCTAGCGGGGGCCGACTACGAGCAGTACTTC
>TRBJ1-2|-|-|TRBV6-6
CASSYSQGGTGYTF
TGTGCCAGCAGTTACTCCCAGGGTGGGACTGGCTACACCTTC
>TRBJ2-2|-|-|TRBV19
CASSRHIEWAGELFF
TGTGCCAGTAGTAGGCACATTGAATGGGCCGGGGAGCTGTTTTTT
>TRBJ2-7|-|TRBD1|TRBV7-9
CASSDPGTGLRYYEQYF
TGTGCCAGCAGCGACCCCGGGACAGGCCTAAGGTACTACGAGCAGTACTTC
>TRBJ2-3|-|-|TRBV5-4
CASSLDTPDTQYF
TGTGCCAGCAGCTTGGACACACCAGATACGCAGTATTTT
>TRBJ1-2|-|-|TRBV4-3
CASSQVPGNYGYTF
TGCGCCAGCAGCCAAGTACCGGGAAACTATGGCTACACCTTC
>TRBJ2-7|-|TRBD1|TRBV19
CASSIGGQGSYEQYF
TGTGCCAGTAGTATAGGTGGACAGGGGTCCTACGAGCAGTACTTC
>TRBJ1-5|-|-|TRBV6-5
CASAFRLSNQPQHF
TGTGCCAGCGCCTTTAGGCTTAGCAATCAGCCCCAGCATTTT
>TRBJ1-4|once|-|TRBV30
CAWSVVAGREKLFF
TGTGCCTGGAGCGTCGTAGCGGGTCGGGAAAAACTGTTTTTT
>TRBJ1-6|few|-|TRBV30
CAWSTGLGNSPLHF
TGTGCCTGGAGTACAGGGCTTGGGAATTCACCCCTCCACTTT
>TRBJ2-7|-|-|TRBV30
CVWRQVGAYEQYF
TGTGTCTGGCGACAGGTGGGGGCCTACGAGCAGTACTTC
>TRBJ2-1|few|TRBD2|TRBV7-3
CASGLAAHEQFF
TGTGCCAGCGGTCTAGCGGCCCATGAGCAGTTCTTC
>TRBJ2-2|-|-|TRBV27
CASSLRGFGTGELFF
TGTGCCAGCAGTTTGAGGGGATTCGGCACCGGGGAGCTGTTTTTT
>TRBJ1-1|-|-|TRBV2
CASSEWWSLEAFF
TGTGCCAGCAGTGAATGGTGGTCCCTTGAAGCTTTCTTT
>TRBJ1-5|-|-|TRBV7-9
CASSLGGLRNQPQHF
TGTGCCAGCAGCTTAGGGGGGTTACGGAATCAGCCCCAGCATTTT
>TRBJ1-3|once|-|TRBV30
CAWRRVNSGNTIYF
TGTGCCTGGAGACGGGTAAACTCTGGAAACACCATATATTTT
>TRBJ1-6|-|TRBD1|TRBV4-2
CASSQSDRGNSPLHF
TGTGCCAGCAGCCAGTCGGACAGGGGAAATTCACCCCTCCACTTT
>TRBJ1-5|-|TRBD1|TRBV10-3
CAISESPGQGEGGPQHF
TGTGCCATCAGTGAGTCTCCGGGACAGGGCGAGGGAGGACCCCAGCATTTT